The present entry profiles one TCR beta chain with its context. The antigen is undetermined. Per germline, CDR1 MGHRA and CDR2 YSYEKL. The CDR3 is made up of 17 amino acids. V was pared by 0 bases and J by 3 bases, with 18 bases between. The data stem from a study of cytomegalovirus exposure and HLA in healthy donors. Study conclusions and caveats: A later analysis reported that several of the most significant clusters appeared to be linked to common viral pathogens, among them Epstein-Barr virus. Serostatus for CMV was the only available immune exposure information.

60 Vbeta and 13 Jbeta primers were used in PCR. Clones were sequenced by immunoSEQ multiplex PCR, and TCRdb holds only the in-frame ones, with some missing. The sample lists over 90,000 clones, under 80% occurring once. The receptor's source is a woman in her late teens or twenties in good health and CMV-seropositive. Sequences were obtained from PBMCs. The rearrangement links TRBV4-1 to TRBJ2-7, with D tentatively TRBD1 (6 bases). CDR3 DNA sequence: TGCGCCAGCAGCCAAGATCTTTGGGGGTCGGACAGCTACGAGCAGTACTTC. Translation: CASSQDLWGSDSYEQYF.